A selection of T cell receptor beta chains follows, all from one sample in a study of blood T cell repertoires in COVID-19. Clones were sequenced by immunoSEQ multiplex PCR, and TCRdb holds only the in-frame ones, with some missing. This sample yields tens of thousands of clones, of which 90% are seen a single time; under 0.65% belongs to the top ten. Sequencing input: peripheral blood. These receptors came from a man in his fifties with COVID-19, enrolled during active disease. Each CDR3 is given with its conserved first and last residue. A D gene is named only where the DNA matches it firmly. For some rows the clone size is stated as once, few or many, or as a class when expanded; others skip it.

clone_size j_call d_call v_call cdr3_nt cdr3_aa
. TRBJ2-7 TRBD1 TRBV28 TGTGCCAGCAGTCCCCCCGGGACAGGGGCCTACGAGCAGTACTTC CASSPPGTGAYEQYF
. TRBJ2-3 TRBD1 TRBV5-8 TGTGCCAGTCAAGACAGGGGGAGCACAGATACGCAGTATTTT CASQDRGSTDTQYF
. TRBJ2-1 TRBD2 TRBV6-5 TGTGCCAGCAGTTACTCGGGTAGCGGGAGGGCCAATGAGCAGTTCTTC CASSYSGSGRANEQFF
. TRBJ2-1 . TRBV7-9 TGTGCCAGCAGCCCAGCGGCAGTCTACAATGAGCAGTTCTTC CASSPAAVYNEQFF
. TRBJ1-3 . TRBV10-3 TGTGCCATCAAAGGCGGAAGCTCTGGAAACACCATATATTTT CAIKGGSSGNTIYF
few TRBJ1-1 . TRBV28 TGTGCCAGCAGTTTACCGGGAGACCTGAACACTGAAGCTTTCTTT CASSLPGDLNTEAFF
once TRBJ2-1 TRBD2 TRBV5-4 TGTGCCAGCAGCTTCGTAGCGGGAGCCAATGAGCAGTTCTTC CASSFVAGANEQFF
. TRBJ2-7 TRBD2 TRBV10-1 TGCGCCAGCAGGACTAGCTCGCGCCCGTACGAGCAGTACTTC CASRTSSRPYEQYF
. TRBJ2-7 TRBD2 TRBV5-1 TGCGCCAGCAGCCAGGGACTAGCGGGAGCCTACGAGCAGTACTTC CASSQGLAGAYEQYF
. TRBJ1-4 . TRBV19 TGTGCCAGCTGTAATGAAAAACTGTTTTTT CASCNEKLFF
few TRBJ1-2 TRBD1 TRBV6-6 TGTGCCAGCAGTTACTTGGAACGGGACAGGGTTTTCGCCTTC CASSYLERDRVFAF
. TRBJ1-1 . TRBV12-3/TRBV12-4 TGTGCCAGCAGTTTAATACAGGGAGAAGCTTTCTTT CASSLIQGEAFF
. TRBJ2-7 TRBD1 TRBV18 TGTGCCAGCTCACCACCAGGACAGGGGCCCGGGGAGCAGTACTTC CASSPPGQGPGEQYF
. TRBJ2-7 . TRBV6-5 TGTGCCAGCACCCGCCACGGAGCCTACGAGCAGTACTTC CASTRHGAYEQYF
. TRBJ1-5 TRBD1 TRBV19 TGTGCCAGTTGTGTTCAGGGGGTCATGGGCAATCAGCCCCAGCATTTT CASCVQGVMGNQPQHF
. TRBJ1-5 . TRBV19 TGTGCCAGTAGTTACAGTTTACCCAGCAATCAGCCCCAGCATTTT CASSYSLPSNQPQHF
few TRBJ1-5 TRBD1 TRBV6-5 TGTGCCAGCAGCCGGACAGGAGCATCGTCTCAGCCCCAGCATTTT CASSRTGASSQPQHF
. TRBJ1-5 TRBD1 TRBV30 TGTGCCTGGAGGGGACAGGGGGCGTATCAGCCCCAGCATTTT CAWRGQGAYQPQHF
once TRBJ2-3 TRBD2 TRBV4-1 TGCGCCAGCAGCCAAGCGAGACTAGCGGGAATCACAGATACGCAGTATTTT CASSQARLAGITDTQYF
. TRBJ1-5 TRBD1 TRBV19 TGTGCCACGGACAGGAACATATATAGCAATCAGCCCCAGCATTTT CATDRNIYSNQPQHF
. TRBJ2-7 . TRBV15 TGTGCCACCAGCAGAGCTGGGCGCTCCTACGAGCAGTACTTC CATSRAGRSYEQYF
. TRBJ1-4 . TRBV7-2 TGTGCCAGCAGCCGTCGGTCAGGGGCTAATGAAAAACTGTTTTTT CASSRRSGANEKLFF
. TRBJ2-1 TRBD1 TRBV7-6 TGTGCCAGCAGCTCACCCCCGGGACAGGGGGCCAGCGTGTCCTACAATGAGCAGTTCTTC CASSSPPGQGASVSYNEQFF
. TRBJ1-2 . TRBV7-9 TGTGCCAGCAGCTTATCCGCCTCCCATAGTTATGGCTACACCTTC CASSLSASHSYGYTF
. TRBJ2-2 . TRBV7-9 TGTGCCAGCCGTACAGGGTGGCCCGGGGAGCTGTTTTTT CASRTGWPGELFF
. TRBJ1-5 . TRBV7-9 TGTGCCAGCAGCTTAGGAGTAGGGGCCCCCAATCAGCCCCAGCATTTT CASSLGVGAPNQPQHF